Shown below are 8 T cell receptor beta chains from a single sample sequenced in a study of T-cell reconstitution after alpha-beta-depleted transplantation in children. Preparing the TCRbeta library involved the use of unique molecular identifiers. TCRdb analysed the PCR reads with MiXCR anew, one entry per CDR3 protein. Among a few hundred thousand distinct CDR3 sequences listed, 9.7% were seen once. The sample here was PBMCs from the stem cell graft donor, taken from the stem cell graft. These receptors all come from a human donor who donated a stem cell graft to a child with SCID.

This clonotype was picked up many times. V and J are TRBV5-1 and TRBJ2-5; D is possibly TRBD1 or TRBD2 (5 bases each). CDR3 size: 13 residues. CDR1 is SGHRS, CDR2 YFSETQ, per germline. V was cut by 3 bases and J by 5 bases, with 11 bases left in between. CDR3 sequence (DNA): TGCGCCAGCAGCTGGGACCCCACTGAGACCCAGTACTTC. This translates into CASSWDPTETQYF.

This clonotype appeared many times. This sequence joins TRBV4-3 and TRBJ2-5, with D unresolved. CDR1 and CDR2 from the germline V gene are LGHNA and YSLEER. The length of the CDR3 is 13 residues. V lost 3 bases and J lost 5, with 10 bases in between. The CDR3 nucleotides are TGCGCCAGCAGCCAGGACCTAATGGAGACCCAGTACTTC. Translated: CASSQDLMETQYF.

At least ten counts were recorded for this clonotype. The chain links TRBV10-3 to TRBJ1-6; TRBD1 might be the D (5 bases). Trimming shortened V by 6 bases and J by 11 bases, and 29 bases separated the two germline ends. Germline V gene lookup returns CDR1 ENHRY and CDR2 SYGVKD. The CDR3 runs to 18 residues. The CDR3 DNA sequence: TGTGCCATCAGCCAGGTCACCGGTTTCAGGGAAGGGAGCCCACCCCTCCACTTT. Amino acids: CAISQVTGFREGSPPLHF.

This clonotype was recorded many times. The chain couples TRBV7-3 to TRBJ1-1; the match to TRBD1 covers 7 bases. J lost 4 bases, V lost 4 bases, and 6 bases had no gene match. The germline gives CDR1 SGHTA, CDR2 FQGTGA. The CDR3 sequence is 14 residues long. CDR3 DNA: TGTGCCAGCAGCTCACGACAGGGTCCCACTGAAGCTTTCTTT. Its translation: CASSSRQGPTEAFF.

The table lists this clonotype with many counts. The V call is TRBV9, the J call TRBJ2-7, with D possibly being TRBD1 (6 bases). The V end was cut by 3 bases, the J end by 2 bases, with 15 bases between. Germline CDR1 and CDR2: SGDLS and YYNGEE. The CDR3 is made up of 15 amino acids. CDR3 sequence: CASSGKTGHTYEQYF. The CDR3 region has the DNA TGTGCCAGCAGCGGAAAGACAGGCCATACCTACGAGCAGTACTTC.

Ten or more counts support this clonotype. The genes are TRBV5-1 and TRBJ2-7; 11 bases agree with TRBD2. The V gene's germline CDR1 is SGHRS and CDR2 YFSETQ. After removal of 2 bases from V and 0 bases from J, the junction contained 7 bases not matched to a gene. The CDR3 runs 17 residues. The CDR3 sequence is CASSFTSGGASSYEQYF. The CDR3 region has the DNA TGCGCCAGCAGCTTCACTAGCGGGGGTGCGAGCTCCTACGAGCAGTACTTC.

This clonotype occurred many times. The chain employs TRBV20-1 and TRBJ1-1; the match to TRBD1 covers 8 bases. This CDR3 has 12 residues. Per germline, CDR1 DFQATT and CDR2 SNEGSKA (reference sequence). Germline trimming cut 0 bases from V and 11 bases from J; bases unmatched to any gene: 5. The CDR3 nucleotides are TGCAGTGCTAGAGAACAGGGGGGTCGGGCTTTCTTT. This codes for CSAREQGGRAFF.

This clonotype was found many times. The chain joins TRBV7-8 to TRBJ2-7; D is ambiguous. Trimming shortened V by 2 bases and J by 2 bases, and 10 bases separated the two germline ends. The CDR3 extends over 14 amino acids. The germline CDR1 and CDR2 sequences are SGHVS and FQNEAQ. CDR3 in amino acids: CASSLRYGPYEQYF. CDR3 DNA sequence: TGTGCCAGCAGCTTAAGGTACGGGCCCTACGAGCAGTACTTC.